Below, one T cell receptor beta chain is given with its context. The entry originates in a study of cytomegalovirus exposure and HLA in healthy donors. Germline CDR1 is SGHRS and CDR2 is YFSETQ. CDR3 length: 16 amino acids. Germline trimming cut 5 bases from V and 2 bases from J; bases unmatched to any gene: 11. The primer mix had 60 Vbeta and 13 Jbeta primers. Repertoires were generated with immunoSEQ multiplex PCR, while TCRdb's copy carries only in-frame clones and drops some. Of around 90,000 clones listed, around 85% were seen once; the top ten hold around 2.5%. This clonotype was sampled from a man younger than 45 in good health and CMV-seronegative. Sequencing used PBMCs. V usage is TRBV5-1 and J usage is TRBJ2-3, with 7 bases matching TRBD2. CDR3 DNA: TGCGCCAGCAGATTTTTGGGGGGGGGATCCACAGATACGCAGTATTTT. Amino acid sequence: CASRFLGGGSTDTQYF.